The 2 T cell receptor beta chains below were found in one sample sequenced in a study of blood T cell repertoires in COVID-19. This table comes from immunoSEQ multiplex PCR, and its TCRdb copy is limited to in-frame clones, with some not included. The profile shows approximately 290,000 clones, approximately 91% of them singletons. Sequenced material: peripheral blood. Receptors originate from a woman in her fifties or sixties with acute or convalescent COVID-19.

The rearrangement links TRBV18 to TRBJ1-3; D perhaps matches TRBD1 (5 bases). The CDR3 spans 15 residues. Per germline, CDR1 KGHSH and CDR2 LQKENI. Between the trimmed V and J ends, which lost 3 bases and 1 base, there was a span of 10 bases. The CDR3 DNA reads TGTGCCAGCTCACCTTTGAAGGGGTCTGGAAACACCATATATTTT. Translation: CASSPLKGSGNTIYF.

Turning to this clone: The junction departs from the called germline gene at one end, perhaps through a read error. The chain uses TRBV19 and TRBJ1-1; 8 nucleotides line up with TRBD1. The CDR3 length is 14 residues. CDR1 is LNHDA and CDR2 is SQIVND in the germline V gene (reference sequence). The CDR3 DNA is TGTGCCAGTAGTCTGACAGGGGTGAAAACTGAAGCTTTCTTT. Its protein is CASSLTGVKTEAFF.